This T cell receptor beta chain was profiled in a study of blood T cells in healthy people across ages. Through a sample-barcoded 5' primer and a J-beta primer mix, a second PCR was run for about 6 to 11 cycles. TCRdb independently ran MiXCR on the 5' RACE reads; one entry per CDR3 protein. The table shows hundreds of thousands of distinct CDR3 sequences, with approximately 53% occurring only once. The CDR3 runs to 15 residues. CDR1 LGHDT and CDR2 YNNKEL come from the germline V gene (reference sequence). The source of this sequence is a middle-aged man in good health. V and J are TRBV3-1 and TRBJ2-7; D gene unclear. The closer fit of TRBJ2-5 to the DNA end suggests the J call may be wrong. The sequencing input was blood. The CDR3: CASSQDQIEDRTQYF. In nucleotides, the CDR3 is TGTGCCAGCAGCCAAGATCAGATAGAAGACCGGACCCAGTACTTC.